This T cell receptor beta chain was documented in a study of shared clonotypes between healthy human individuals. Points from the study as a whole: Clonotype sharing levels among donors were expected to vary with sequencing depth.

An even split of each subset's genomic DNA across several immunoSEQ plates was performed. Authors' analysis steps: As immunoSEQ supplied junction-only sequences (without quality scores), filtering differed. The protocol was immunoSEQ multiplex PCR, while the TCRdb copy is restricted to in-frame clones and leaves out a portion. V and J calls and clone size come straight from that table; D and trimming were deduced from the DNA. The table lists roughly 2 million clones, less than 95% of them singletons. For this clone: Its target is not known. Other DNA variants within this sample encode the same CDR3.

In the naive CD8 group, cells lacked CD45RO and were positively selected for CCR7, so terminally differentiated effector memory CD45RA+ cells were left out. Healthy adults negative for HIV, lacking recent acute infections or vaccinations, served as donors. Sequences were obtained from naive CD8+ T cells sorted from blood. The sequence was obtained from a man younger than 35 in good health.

CDR3 nucleotide sequence: TGTGCCAGCAGTTTATTGGGGGGACACTATGGCTACACCTTC. Its protein product is CASSLLGGHYGYTF. The chain carries TRBV27 and TRBJ1-2; possible D gene TRBD1, 5 bases. Looked up from germline, CDR1 is MNHEY and CDR2 is SMNVEV (reference sequence). This CDR3 has 14 residues. V lost 1 base, J lost 3 bases, and 9 bases lay in between.